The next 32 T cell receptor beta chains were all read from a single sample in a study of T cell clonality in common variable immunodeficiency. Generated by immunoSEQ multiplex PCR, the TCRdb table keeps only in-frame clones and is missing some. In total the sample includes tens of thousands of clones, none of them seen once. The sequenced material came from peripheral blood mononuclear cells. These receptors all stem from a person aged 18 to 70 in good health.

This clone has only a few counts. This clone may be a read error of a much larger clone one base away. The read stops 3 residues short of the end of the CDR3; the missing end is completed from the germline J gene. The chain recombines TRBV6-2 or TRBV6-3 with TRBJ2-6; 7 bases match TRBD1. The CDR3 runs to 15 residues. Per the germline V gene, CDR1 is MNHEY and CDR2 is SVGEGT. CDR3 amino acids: CASSYRQGHNSLLTF. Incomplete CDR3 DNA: TGTGCCAGCAGTTATCGACAGGGTCATAATTCACTC.

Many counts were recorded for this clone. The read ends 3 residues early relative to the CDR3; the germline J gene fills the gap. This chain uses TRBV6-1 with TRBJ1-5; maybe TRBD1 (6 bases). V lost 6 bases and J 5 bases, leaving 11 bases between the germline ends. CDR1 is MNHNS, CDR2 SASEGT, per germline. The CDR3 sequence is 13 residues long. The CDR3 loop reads CASREQGDQPQHF. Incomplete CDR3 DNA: TGTGCCAGCAGGGAACAGGGTGATCAGCCC.

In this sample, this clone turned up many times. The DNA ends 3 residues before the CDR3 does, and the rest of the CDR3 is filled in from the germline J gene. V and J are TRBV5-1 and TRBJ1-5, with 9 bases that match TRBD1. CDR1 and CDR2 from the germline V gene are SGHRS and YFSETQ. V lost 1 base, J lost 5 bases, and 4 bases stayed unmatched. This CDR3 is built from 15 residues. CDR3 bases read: TGCGCCAGCAGCTTGAGGACAGGGGTGGATCAGCCC. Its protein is CASSLRTGVDQP. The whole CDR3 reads CASSLRTGVDQPQHF.

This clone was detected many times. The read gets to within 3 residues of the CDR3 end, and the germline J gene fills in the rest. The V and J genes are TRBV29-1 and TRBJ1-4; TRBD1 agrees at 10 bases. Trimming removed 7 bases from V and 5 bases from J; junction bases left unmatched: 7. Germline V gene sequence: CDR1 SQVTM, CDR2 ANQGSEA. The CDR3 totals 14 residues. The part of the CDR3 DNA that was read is TGCAGCGCCGGGGGACAGGGGCTCAATGAAAAA. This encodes CSAGGQGLNEK. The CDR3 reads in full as CSAGGQGLNEKLFF.

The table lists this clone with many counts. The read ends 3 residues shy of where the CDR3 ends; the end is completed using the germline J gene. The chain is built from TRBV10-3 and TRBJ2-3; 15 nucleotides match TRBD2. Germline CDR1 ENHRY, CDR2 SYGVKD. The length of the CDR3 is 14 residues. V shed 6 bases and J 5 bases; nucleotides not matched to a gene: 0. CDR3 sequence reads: CAIRGLAGGDTQYF. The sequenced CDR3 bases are TGTGCCATCAGGGGACTAGCGGGAGGAGATACG.

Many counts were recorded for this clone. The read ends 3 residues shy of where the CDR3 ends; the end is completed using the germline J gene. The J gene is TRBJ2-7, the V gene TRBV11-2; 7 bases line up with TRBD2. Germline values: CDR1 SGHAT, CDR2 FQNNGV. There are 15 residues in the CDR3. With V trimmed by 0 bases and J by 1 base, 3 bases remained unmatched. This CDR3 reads CASSLELALSYEQYF. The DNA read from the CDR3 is TGTGCCAGCAGCTTAGAACTAGCGCTATCCTACGAG.

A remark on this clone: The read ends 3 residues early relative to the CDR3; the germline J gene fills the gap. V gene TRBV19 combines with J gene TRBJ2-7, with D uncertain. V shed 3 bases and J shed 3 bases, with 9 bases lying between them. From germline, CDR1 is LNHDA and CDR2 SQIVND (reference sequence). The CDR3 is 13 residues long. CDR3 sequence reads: CASSIGRYYEQYF. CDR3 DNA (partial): TGTGCCAGTAGTATTGGTCGCTACTACGAG.

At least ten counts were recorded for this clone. The CDR3 DNA, read in part, is TGTGCCAGCAGCTCTACTAGCGGGTTAAACTCCTACAATGAG. It encodes CASSSTSGLNSYNE. The CDR3 in full is CASSSTSGLNSYNEQFF. The rearrangement uses TRBV7-3 and TRBJ2-1; 9 bases match TRBD2. The CDR3 end is not reached by the read, which stops 3 residues before it; the germline J gene fills it in. Germline V CDR1 and CDR2: SGHTA, FQGTGA. J lost 0 bases, V lost 4 bases, and 7 bases had no gene match. CDR3 size: 17 residues.

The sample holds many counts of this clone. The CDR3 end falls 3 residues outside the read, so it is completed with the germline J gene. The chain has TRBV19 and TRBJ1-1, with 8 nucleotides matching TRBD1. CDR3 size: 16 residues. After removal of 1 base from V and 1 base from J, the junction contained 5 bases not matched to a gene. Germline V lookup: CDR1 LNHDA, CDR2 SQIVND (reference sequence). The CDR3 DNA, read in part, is TGTGCCAGTAGTATAGGGACAGGGTCGTGGAACACTGAA. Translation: CASSIGTGSWNTE. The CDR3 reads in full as CASSIGTGSWNTEAFF.

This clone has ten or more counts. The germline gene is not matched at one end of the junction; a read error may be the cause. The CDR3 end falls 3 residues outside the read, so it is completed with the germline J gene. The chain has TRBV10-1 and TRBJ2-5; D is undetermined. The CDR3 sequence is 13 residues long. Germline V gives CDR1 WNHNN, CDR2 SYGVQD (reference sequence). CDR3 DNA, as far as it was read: TGCGCCAGCAGTGAGTTTTCACAAGGGACC. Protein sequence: CASSEFSQGT. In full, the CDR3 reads CASSEFSQGTQYF.

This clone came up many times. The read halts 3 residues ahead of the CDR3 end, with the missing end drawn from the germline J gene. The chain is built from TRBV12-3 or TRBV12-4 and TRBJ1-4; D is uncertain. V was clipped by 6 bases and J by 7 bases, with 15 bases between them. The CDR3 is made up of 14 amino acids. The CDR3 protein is CASRLTGRGEKLFF. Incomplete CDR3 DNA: TGTGCCAGCAGATTGACGGGGAGAGGTGAAAAA.

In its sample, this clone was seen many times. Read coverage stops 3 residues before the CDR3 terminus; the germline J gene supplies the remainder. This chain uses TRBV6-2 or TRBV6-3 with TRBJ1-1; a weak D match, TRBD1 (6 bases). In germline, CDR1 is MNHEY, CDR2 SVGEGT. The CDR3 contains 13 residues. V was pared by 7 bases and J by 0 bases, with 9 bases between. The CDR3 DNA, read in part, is TGTGCCAGCACCGGACAGCTGAACACTGAA. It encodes CASTGQLNTE. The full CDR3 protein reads CASTGQLNTEAFF.

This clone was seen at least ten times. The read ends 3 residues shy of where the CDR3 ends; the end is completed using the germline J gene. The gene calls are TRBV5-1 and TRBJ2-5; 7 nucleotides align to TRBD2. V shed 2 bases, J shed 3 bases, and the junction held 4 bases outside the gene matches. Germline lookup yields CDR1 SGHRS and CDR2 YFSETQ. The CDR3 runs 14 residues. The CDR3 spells CASSLSGDEETQYF. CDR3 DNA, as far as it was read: TGCGCCAGCAGCTTAAGCGGGGATGAAGAGACC.

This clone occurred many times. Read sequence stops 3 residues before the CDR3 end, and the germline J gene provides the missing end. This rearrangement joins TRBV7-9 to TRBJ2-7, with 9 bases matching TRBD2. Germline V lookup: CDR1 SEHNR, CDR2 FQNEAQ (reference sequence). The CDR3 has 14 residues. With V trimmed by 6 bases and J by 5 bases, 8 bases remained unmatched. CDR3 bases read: TGTGCCAGCAGTTATAGCGGGAGAGTTGACGAG. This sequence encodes CASSYSGRVDE. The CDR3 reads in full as CASSYSGRVDEQYF.

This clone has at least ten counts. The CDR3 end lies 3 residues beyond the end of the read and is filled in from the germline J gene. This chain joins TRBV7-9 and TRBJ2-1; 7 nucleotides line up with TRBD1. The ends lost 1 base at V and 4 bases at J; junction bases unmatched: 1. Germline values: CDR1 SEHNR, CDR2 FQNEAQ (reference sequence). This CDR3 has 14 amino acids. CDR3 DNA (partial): TGTGCCAGCAGCTTAGGGACAGGATACAATGAG. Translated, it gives CASSLGTGYNE. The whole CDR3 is CASSLGTGYNEQFF.

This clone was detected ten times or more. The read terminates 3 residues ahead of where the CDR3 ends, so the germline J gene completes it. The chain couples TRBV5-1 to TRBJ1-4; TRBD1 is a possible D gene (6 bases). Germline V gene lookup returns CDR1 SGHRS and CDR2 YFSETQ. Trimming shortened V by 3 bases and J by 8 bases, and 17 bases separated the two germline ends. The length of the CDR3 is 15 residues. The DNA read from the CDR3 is TGCGCCAGCAGCTCCCAGACAGGACCGAGGGAAAAA. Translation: CASSSQTGPREK. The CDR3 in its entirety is CASSSQTGPREKLFF. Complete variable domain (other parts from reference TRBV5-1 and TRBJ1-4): KAGVTQTPRYLIKTRGQQVTLSCSPISGHRSVSWYQQTPGQGLQFLFEYFSETQRNKGNFPGRFSGRQFSNSRSEMNVSTLELGDSALYLCASSSQTGPREKLFFGSGTQLSVL.

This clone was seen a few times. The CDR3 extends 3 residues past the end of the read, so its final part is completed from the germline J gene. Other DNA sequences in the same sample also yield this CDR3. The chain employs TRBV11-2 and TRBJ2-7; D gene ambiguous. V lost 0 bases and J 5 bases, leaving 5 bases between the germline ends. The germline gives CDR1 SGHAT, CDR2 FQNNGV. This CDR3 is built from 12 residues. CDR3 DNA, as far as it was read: TGTGCCAGCAGCTTAGATCGGGACGAG. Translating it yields CASSLDRDE. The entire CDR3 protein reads CASSLDRDEQYF.

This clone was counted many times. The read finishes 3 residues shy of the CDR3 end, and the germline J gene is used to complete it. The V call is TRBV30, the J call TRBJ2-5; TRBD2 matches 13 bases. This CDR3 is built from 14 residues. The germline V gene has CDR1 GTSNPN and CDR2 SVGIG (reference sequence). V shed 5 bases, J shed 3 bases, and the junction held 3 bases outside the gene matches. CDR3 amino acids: CAWGGTSGKETQYF. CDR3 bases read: TGTGCCTGGGGTGGGACTAGCGGGAAAGAGACC.

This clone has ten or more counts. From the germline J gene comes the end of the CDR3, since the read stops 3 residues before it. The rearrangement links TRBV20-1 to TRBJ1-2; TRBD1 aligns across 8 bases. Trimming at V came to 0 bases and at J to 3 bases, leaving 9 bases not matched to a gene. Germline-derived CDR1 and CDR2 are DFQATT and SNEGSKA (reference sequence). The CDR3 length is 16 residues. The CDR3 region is CSARDPRTGSDYGYTF. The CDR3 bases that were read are TGCAGTGCTAGAGATCCCCGGACAGGGTCTGACTATGGC.

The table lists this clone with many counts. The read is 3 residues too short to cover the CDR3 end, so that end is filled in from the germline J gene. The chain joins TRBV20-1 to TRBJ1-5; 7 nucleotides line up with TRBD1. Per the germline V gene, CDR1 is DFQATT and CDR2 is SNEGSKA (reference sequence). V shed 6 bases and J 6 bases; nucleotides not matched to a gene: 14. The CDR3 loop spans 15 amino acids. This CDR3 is CSATDNTGDGQPQHF. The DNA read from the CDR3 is TGCAGTGCAACGGACAATACAGGGGATGGTCAGCCC.

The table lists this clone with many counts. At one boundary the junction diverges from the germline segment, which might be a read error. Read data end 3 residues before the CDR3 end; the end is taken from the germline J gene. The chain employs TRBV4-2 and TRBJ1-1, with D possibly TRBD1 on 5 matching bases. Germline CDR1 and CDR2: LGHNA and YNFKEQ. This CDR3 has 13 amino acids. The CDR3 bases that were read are TGCGCCAGCAGCCAAGATCAGGGAACTGAA. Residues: CASSQDQGTE. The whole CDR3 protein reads CASSQDQGTEAFF.

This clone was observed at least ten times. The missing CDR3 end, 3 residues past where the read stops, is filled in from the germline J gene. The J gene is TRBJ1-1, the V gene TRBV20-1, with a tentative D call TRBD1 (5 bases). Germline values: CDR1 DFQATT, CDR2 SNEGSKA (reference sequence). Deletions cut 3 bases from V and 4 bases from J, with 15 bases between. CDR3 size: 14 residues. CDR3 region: CSASGGVGGTEAFF. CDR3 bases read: TGCAGTGCTAGCGGGGGGGTTGGGGGCACTGAA.

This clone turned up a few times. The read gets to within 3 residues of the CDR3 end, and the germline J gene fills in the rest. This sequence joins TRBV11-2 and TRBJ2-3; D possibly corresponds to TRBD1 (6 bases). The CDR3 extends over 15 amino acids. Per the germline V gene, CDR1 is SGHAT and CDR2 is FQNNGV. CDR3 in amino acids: CASSPDPGVQETQYF. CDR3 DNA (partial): TGTGCCAGCAGCCCCGACCCAGGGGTTCAAGAGACG.

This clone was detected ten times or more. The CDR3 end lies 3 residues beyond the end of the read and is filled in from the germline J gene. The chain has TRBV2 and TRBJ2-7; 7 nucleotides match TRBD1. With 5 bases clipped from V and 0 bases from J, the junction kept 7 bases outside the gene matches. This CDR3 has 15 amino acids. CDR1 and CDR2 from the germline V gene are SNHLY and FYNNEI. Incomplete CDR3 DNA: TGTGCCAGCAGTCAAGACAGGGCGAGCTCCTACGAG. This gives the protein CASSQDRASSYE. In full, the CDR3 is CASSQDRASSYEQYF. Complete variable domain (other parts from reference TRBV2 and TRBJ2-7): EPEVTQTPSHQVTQMGQEVILRCVPISNHLYFYWYRQILGQKVEFLVSFYNNEISEKSEIFDDQFSVERPDGSNFTLKIRSTKLEDSAMYFCASSQDRASSYEQYFGPGTRLTVT.

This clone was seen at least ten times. CDR3 loop: CASSQQGRGTEAFF. The sequenced CDR3 bases are TGTGCCAGCAGTCAACAGGGGAGGGGGACTGAA. The rearrangement links TRBV2 to TRBJ1-1; 7 nucleotides match TRBD1. The missing CDR3 end, 3 residues past where the read stops, is filled in from the germline J gene. CDR3 length equals 14 residues. Germline V lookup: CDR1 SNHLY, CDR2 FYNNEI. V lost 5 bases to trimming and J lost 5 bases; unmatched junction nucleotides: 8.

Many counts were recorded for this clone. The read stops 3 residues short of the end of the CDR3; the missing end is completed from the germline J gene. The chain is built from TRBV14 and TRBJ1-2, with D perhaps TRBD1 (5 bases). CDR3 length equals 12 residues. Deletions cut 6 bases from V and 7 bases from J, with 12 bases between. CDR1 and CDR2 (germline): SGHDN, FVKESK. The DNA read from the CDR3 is TGTGCCAGCAGACCTCAGGGAAGTGGC. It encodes CASRPQGSG. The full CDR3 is CASRPQGSGYTF.

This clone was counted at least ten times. CDR3 region: CASSLFQGSTDTQYF. The DNA read from the CDR3 is TGTGCCAGCAGCTTATTCCAGGGTAGCACAGATACG. The rearrangement joins TRBV7-3 to TRBJ2-3; tentative D call: TRBD1 (5 bases). The read ends 3 residues early relative to the CDR3; the germline J gene fills the gap. In germline, CDR1 is SGHTA, CDR2 FQGTGA. The CDR3 runs 15 residues. The ends were cut back, 2 bases at V and 0 bases at J, with 9 bases in the middle.

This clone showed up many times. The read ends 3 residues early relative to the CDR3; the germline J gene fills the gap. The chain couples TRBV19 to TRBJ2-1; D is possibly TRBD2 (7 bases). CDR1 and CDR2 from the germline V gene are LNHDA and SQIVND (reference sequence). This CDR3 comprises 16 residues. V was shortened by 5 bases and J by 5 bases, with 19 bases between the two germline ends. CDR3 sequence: CASSPVVGGLNNEQFF. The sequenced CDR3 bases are TGTGCCAGTAGTCCAGTGGTGGGGGGGCTCAACAATGAG.

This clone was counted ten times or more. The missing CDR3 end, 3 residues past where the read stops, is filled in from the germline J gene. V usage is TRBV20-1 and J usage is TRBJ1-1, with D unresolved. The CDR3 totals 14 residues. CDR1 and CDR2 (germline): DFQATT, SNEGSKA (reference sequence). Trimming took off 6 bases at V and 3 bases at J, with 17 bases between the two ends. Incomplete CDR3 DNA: TGCAGTGCCGTAGGCCCGGCGGTGGACACTGAA. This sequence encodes CSAVGPAVDTE. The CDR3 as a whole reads CSAVGPAVDTEAFF.

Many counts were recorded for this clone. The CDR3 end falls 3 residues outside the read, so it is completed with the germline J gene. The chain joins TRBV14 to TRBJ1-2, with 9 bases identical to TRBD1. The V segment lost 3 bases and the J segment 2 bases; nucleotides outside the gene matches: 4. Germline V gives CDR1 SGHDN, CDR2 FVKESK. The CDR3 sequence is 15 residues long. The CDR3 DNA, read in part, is TGTGCCAGCAGCCAGTCGACAGGGGGAAACTATGGC. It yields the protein CASSQSTGGNYG. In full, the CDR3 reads CASSQSTGGNYGYTF.

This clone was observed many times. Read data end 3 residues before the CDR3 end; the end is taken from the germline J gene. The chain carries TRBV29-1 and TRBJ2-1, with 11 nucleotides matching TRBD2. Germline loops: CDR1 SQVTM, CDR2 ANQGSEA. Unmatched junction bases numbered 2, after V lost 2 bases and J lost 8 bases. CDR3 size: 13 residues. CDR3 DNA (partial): TGCAGCGTTGAAAGTAGCGGGAGGGATGAG. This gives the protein CSVESSGRDE. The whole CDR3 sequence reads CSVESSGRDEQFF.

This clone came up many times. The CDR3 sequence: CASSSDLSGNTIYF. The CDR3 DNA, read in part, is TGCGCCAGCAGCAGCGACCTCTCTGGAAACACC. The chain is built from TRBV5-1 and TRBJ1-3; D is unresolved. The read finishes 3 residues shy of the CDR3 end, and the germline J gene is used to complete it. CDR3 size: 14 residues. The V and J ends lost 4 bases and 0 bases respectively, with 8 bases between them. CDR1 and CDR2 (germline): SGHRS, YFSETQ.